One TCR beta chain is described in this entry. Per the germline V gene, CDR1 is SGHRS and CDR2 is YFSETQ. The CDR3 totals 15 residues. J lost 0 bases, V lost 6 bases, and 3 bases had no gene match. Profiling relied on immunoSEQ multiplex PCR, and the TCRdb table lists in-frame clones only, not all of them. In the table there are approximately 82,000 clones, around four fifths of which are singletons. This record belongs to a study of blood T cell repertoires in COVID-19. The clonotype originates from a woman in her sixties or seventies with acute or convalescent COVID-19. What was sequenced was peripheral blood. The chain couples TRBV5-1 to TRBJ2-3; 11 positions match TRBD2. The chain's CDR3 is CASKIAGGSTDTQYF. The CDR3 DNA reads TGCGCCAGCAAAATAGCGGGAGGGAGCACAGATACGCAGTATTTT.